The 9 T cell receptor beta chains below all came from one sample that was sequenced in a study of cytomegalovirus exposure and HLA in healthy donors. Vbeta (60) and Jbeta (13) primers were used in the PCR. Generated by immunoSEQ multiplex PCR, the TCRdb table keeps only in-frame clones and is missing some. The data hold around 90,000 clones, with approximately 68% observed a single time. Sequences were obtained from PBMCs. These receptors all stem from a woman aged 50 to 65 in good health and CMV-seropositive.

CDR3 protein: CASSFVQGARGYTF. CDR3 in DNA: TGTGCCAGCAGTTTCGTACAGGGGGCGCGTGGCTACACCTTC. V usage is TRBV27 and J usage is TRBJ1-2; 9 bases match TRBD1. With 3 bases clipped from V and 7 bases from J, the junction kept 6 bases outside the gene matches. CDR1 is MNHEY, CDR2 SMNVEV, per germline (reference sequence). The length of the CDR3 is 14 residues.

This clone occurred a few times. The chain combines TRBV27 with TRBJ2-7, with D possibly TRBD2 on 5 matching bases. The ends were cut back, 2 bases at V and 1 base at J, with 9 bases in the middle. The CDR3 length is 14 residues. Germline V lookup: CDR1 MNHEY, CDR2 SMNVEV (reference sequence). CDR3 region: CASSLEGGSYEQYF. In nucleotides, the CDR3 is TGTGCCAGCAGTTTAGAAGGCGGGTCCTACGAGCAGTACTTC.

The chain uses TRBV5-1 and TRBJ2-3; TRBD1 matches 11 bases. Germline CDR1 SGHRS, CDR2 YFSETQ. The CDR3 covers 18 residues. The J segment lost 5 bases and the V segment lost 3 bases, leaving 14 bases of the junction unmatched. The CDR3 DNA sequence: TGCGCCAGCAGCTACCGGGACAGGGGGAGCGGGGTGAAAGATACGCAGTATTTT. It is translated as CASSYRDRGSGVKDTQYF.

Written as DNA, the CDR3 is TGTGCCAGCAGCATCACCGGGCCCAGGGTTTCTGAGCAGTTCTTC. Its protein product is CASSITGPRVSEQFF. The rearrangement links TRBV7-9 to TRBJ2-1; a possible D gene is TRBD1 (5 bases). V gave up 5 bases and J gave up 9 bases, with 20 bases separating them. CDR3 size: 15 residues. Germline V gene sequence: CDR1 SEHNR, CDR2 FQNEAQ (reference sequence).

In DNA form, the CDR3 reads TGTGCCAGCAGCTCCAGGGTGGACACTGAAGCTTTCTTT. It translates to CASSSRVDTEAFF. V usage is TRBV7-2 and J usage is TRBJ1-1; TRBD1 is a possible D gene (5 bases). Germline-derived CDR1 and CDR2 are SGHTA and FQGNSA. The V gene lost 4 bases and the J gene lost 3 bases, with 9 bases spanning the gap. CDR3 size: 13 residues.

The chain couples TRBV19 to TRBJ1-1; D unclear. This CDR3 comprises 12 residues. In germline, CDR1 is LNHDA, CDR2 SQIVND (reference sequence). Trimming took 5 bases from V and 3 from J, leaving 7 bases between them. The CDR3 protein is CASSRGYTEAFF. CDR3 nucleotides: TGTGCCAGTAGTCGGGGATACACTGAAGCTTTCTTT.

The CDR3 spells CASSPRQGLDYGYTF. CDR3 nucleotides: TGTGCCAGCAGCCCCCGACAGGGTTTAGACTATGGCTACACCTTC. This chain connects TRBV11-2 to TRBJ1-2, with 7 bases that match TRBD1. With V trimmed by 5 bases and J by 3 bases, 9 bases remained unmatched. Per germline, CDR1 SGHAT and CDR2 FQNNGV. This CDR3 is 15 amino acids long. The full variable domain, in which reference TRBV11-2 and TRBJ1-2 provide the parts outside the CDR3, is EAGVAQSPRYKIIEKRQSVAFWCNPISGHATLYWYQQILGQGPKLLIQFQNNGVVDDSQLPKDRFSAERLKGVDSTLKIQPAKLEDSAVYLCASSPRQGLDYGYTFGSGTRLTVV.

The chain carries TRBV2 and TRBJ1-2, with a weak D call TRBD1 (6 bases). V lost 1 base to trimming and J lost 10 bases, with 19 bases between them. The CDR3 has 15 residues. CDR1 and CDR2 (germline): SNHLY, FYNNEI. CDR3 coding DNA: TGTGCCAGCAGTGAAGGAGGGACGGGGGCGGGGGTCTACACCTTC. This codes for CASSEGGTGAGVYTF.

The genes are TRBV6-5 and TRBJ1-2, with D perhaps TRBD1 (5 bases). The V gene's germline CDR1 is MNHEY and CDR2 SVGAGI. The V end lost 0 bases, the J end lost 5 bases, and 16 bases lay between the germline ends. The length of the CDR3 is 16 residues. In DNA form, the CDR3 reads TGTGCCAGCAGTTACTCGATGCAGGGTATCATTTATGGCTACACCTTC. Residues: CASSYSMQGIIYGYTF.